Below, one T cell receptor (beta chain) is given with its context. Trimming at V came to 4 bases and at J to 4 bases, leaving 3 bases not matched to a gene. Germline CDR1 and CDR2: LGHDT and YNNKEL (reference sequence). This CDR3 spans 14 amino acids. The data were taken from a study of blood T cell repertoires in COVID-19. TCRdb's table, derived via immunoSEQ multiplex PCR, lists solely in-frame clones and lacks some. Found here are approximately 230,000 clones, about 91% of them singletons; the top ten hold 6.3%. The specimen was peripheral blood. The origin of this receptor is a woman in her 30s with COVID-19, enrolled during active disease. The rearrangement uses TRBV3-1 (or the pseudogene TRBV3-2) and TRBJ2-3, with TRBD1 matching 9 bases. CDR3 region: CASSPDRGADTQYF. The CDR3 nucleotides read TGTGCCAGCAGCCCGGACAGGGGTGCAGATACGCAGTATTTT.